The rows below give T cell receptor beta chains drawn from one sample of a study of blood T cell repertoires in COVID-19. Sequencing used immunoSEQ multiplex PCR; TCRdb keeps in-frame clones, though not all of them. The sample includes hundreds of thousands of clones, around 86% of them seen just once. Sequenced input: peripheral blood. Every receptor here comes from a woman in her sixties with active or convalescent COVID-19. Both conserved end residues are part of each CDR3. The order of the fields is D gene, J gene, V gene, CDR3 protein, CDR3 DNA. The D gene is left open where the match is weak.

d_call: -
j_call: TRBJ2-7
v_call: TRBV6-1
cdr3_aa: CASSEVGNPYEQYF
cdr3_nt: TGTGCCAGCAGTGAAGTGGGCAACCCCTACGAGCAGTACTTC

d_call: -
j_call: TRBJ1-6
v_call: TRBV28
cdr3_aa: CASRDSDYNSPLHF
cdr3_nt: TGTGCCAGTCGGGACTCCGACTATAATTCACCCCTCCACTTT

d_call: -
j_call: TRBJ2-7
v_call: TRBV30
cdr3_aa: CAWSKGGVYEQYF
cdr3_nt: TGTGCCTGGAGTAAGGGGGGGGTCTACGAGCAGTACTTC

d_call: -
j_call: TRBJ2-7
v_call: TRBV5-4
cdr3_aa: CASSLGQPSYEQYF
cdr3_nt: TGTGCCAGCAGCCTTGGACAGCCCTCCTACGAGCAGTACTTC

d_call: -
j_call: TRBJ2-7
v_call: TRBV29-1
cdr3_aa: CSGGTGPYEQYF
cdr3_nt: TGCAGCGGCGGGACGGGACCCTACGAGCAGTACTTC

d_call: TRBD2
j_call: TRBJ2-3
v_call: TRBV5-4
cdr3_aa: CASTLGGRGTDTQYF
cdr3_nt: TGTGCCAGCACCCTGGGGGGGAGGGGTACAGATACGCAGTATTTT

d_call: TRBD1
j_call: TRBJ1-1
v_call: TRBV30
cdr3_aa: CAWKWGTGRLEAFF
cdr3_nt: TGTGCCTGGAAGTGGGGGACAGGCCGCCTTGAAGCTTTCTTT

d_call: -
j_call: TRBJ2-3
v_call: TRBV5-1
cdr3_aa: CASSNPETLPRQYF
cdr3_nt: TGCGCCAGCAGCAACCCGGAGACCCTCCCAAGGCAGTATTTT

d_call: TRBD1
j_call: TRBJ1-6
v_call: TRBV7-3
cdr3_aa: CASSLGTVYSPLHF
cdr3_nt: TGTGCCAGCAGCTTGGGGACAGTGTATTCACCCCTCCACTTT

d_call: TRBD1
j_call: TRBJ1-4
v_call: TRBV4-1
cdr3_aa: CASSQDILGTAKLFF
cdr3_nt: TGCGCCAGCAGCCAAGATATCTTAGGGACAGCTAAACTGTTTTTT

d_call: -
j_call: TRBJ1-5
v_call: TRBV4-2
cdr3_aa: CASSQGAGDNQPQHF
cdr3_nt: TGTGCCAGCAGCCAAGGGGCGGGGGACAATCAGCCCCAGCATTTT

d_call: TRBD1
j_call: TRBJ1-4
v_call: TRBV2
cdr3_aa: CASSRGRDEKLFF
cdr3_nt: TGTGCCAGCAGTAGGGGGCGGGATGAAAAACTGTTTTTT

d_call: -
j_call: TRBJ2-5
v_call: TRBV2
cdr3_aa: CASGASLGTGRETQYF
cdr3_nt: TGTGCCAGCGGGGCAAGTTTAGGGACTGGACGAGAGACCCAGTACTTC

d_call: -
j_call: TRBJ2-2
v_call: TRBV7-3
cdr3_aa: CASSPYTRDYTGELFF
cdr3_nt: TGTGCCAGCAGCCCCTATACACGGGATTACACCGGGGAGCTGTTTTTT

d_call: TRBD1
j_call: TRBJ1-2
v_call: TRBV7-2
cdr3_aa: CASSPQGVGGYTF
cdr3_nt: TGTGCCAGCAGCCCACAGGGGGTTGGGGGCTACACCTTC

d_call: TRBD2
j_call: TRBJ2-3
v_call: TRBV6-2/TRBV6-3
cdr3_aa: CASSPRLAGGRTDTQYF
cdr3_nt: TGTGCCAGCAGTCCCCGTTTAGCGGGGGGACGCACAGATACGCAGTATTTT